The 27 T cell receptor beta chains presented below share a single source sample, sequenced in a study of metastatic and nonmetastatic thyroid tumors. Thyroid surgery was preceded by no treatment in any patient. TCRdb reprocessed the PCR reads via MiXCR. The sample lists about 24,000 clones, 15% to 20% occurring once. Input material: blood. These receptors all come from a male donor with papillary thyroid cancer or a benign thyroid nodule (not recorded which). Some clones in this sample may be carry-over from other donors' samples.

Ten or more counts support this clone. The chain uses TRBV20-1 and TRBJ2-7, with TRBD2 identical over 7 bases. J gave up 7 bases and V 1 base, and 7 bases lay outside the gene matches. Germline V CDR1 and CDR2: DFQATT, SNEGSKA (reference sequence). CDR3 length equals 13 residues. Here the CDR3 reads CSARAPGGWEQYF. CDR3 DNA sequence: TGCAGTGCTAGAGCCCCCGGGGGGTGGGAGCAGTACTTC.

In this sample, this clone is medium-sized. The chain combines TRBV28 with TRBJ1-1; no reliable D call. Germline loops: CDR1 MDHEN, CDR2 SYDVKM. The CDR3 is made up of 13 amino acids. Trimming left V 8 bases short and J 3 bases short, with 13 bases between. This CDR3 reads CASYSSPYTEAFF. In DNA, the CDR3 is TGTGCCAGCTACTCAAGTCCCTACACTGAAGCTTTCTTT.

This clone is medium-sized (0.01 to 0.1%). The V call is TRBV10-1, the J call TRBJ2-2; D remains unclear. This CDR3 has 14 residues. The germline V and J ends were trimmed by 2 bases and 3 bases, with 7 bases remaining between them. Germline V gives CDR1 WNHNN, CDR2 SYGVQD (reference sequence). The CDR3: CASSERPDTGELFF. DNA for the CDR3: TGCGCCAGCAGTGAGAGACCGGACACCGGGGAGCTGTTTTTT.

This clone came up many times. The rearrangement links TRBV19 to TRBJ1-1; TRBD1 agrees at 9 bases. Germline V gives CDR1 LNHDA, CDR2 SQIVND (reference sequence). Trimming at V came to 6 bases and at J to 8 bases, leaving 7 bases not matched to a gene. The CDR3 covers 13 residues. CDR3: CASSPTGGVEAFF. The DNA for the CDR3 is TGTGCCAGTAGCCCTACAGGGGGCGTAGAAGCTTTCTTT. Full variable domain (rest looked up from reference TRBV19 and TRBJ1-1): DGGITQSPKYLFRKEGQNVTLSCEQNLNHDAMYWYRQDPGQGLRLIYYSQIVNDFQKGDIAEGYSVSREKKESFPLTVTSAQKNPTAFYLCASSPTGGVEAFFGQGTRLTVV.

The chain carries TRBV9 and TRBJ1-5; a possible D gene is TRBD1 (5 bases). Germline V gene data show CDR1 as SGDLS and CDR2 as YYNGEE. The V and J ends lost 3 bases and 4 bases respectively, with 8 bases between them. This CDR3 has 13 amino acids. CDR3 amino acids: CASSDGGNQPQHF. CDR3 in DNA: TGTGCCAGCAGCGATGGGGGAAATCAGCCCCAGCATTTT.

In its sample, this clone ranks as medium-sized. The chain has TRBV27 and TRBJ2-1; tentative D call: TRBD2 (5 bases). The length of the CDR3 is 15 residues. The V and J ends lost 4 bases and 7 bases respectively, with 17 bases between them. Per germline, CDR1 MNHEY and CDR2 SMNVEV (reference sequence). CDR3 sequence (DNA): TGTGCCAGCAGTTACGGACTGATAGGGATAAATGAGCAGTTCTTC. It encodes CASSYGLIGINEQFF.

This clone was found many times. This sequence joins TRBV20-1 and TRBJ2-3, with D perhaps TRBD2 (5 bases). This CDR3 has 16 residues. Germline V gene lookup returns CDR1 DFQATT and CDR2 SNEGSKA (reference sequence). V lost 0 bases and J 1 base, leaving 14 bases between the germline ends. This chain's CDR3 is CSARELPGSGTDTQYF. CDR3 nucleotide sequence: TGCAGTGCTAGAGAATTGCCGGGATCTGGCACAGATACGCAGTATTTT.

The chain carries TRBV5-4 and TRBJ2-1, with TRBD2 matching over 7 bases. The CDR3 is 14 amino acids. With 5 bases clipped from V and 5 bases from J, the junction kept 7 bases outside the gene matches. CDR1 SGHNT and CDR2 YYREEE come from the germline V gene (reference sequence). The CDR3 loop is CASRGGQIDNEQFF. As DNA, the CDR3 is TGTGCCAGCAGGGGAGGGCAGATAGACAATGAGCAGTTCTTC.

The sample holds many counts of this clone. The CDR3 DNA reads TGTGCCAGCAGCCAAGGGCGCTCCTACAATGAGCAGTTCTTC. Translating it yields CASSQGRSYNEQFF. The chain uses TRBV3-1 and TRBJ2-1; D unclear. In germline, CDR1 is LGHDT, CDR2 YNNKEL (reference sequence). Trimming stripped 1 base from V and 0 bases from J, with 4 bases between. The CDR3 runs 14 residues.

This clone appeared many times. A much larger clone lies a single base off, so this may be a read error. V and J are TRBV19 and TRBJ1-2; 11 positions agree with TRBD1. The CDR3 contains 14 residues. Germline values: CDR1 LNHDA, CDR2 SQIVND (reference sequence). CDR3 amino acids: CAGSMGQGVSGYTF. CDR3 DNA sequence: TGTGCCGGTAGTATGGGACAGGGGGTGAGTGGCTACACCTTC. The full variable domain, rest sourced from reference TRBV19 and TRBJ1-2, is DGGITQSPKYLFRKEGQNVTLSCEQNLNHDAMYWYRQDPGQGLRLIYYSQIVNDFQKGDIAEGYSVSREKKESFPLTVTSAQKNPTAFYLCAGSMGQGVSGYTFGSGTRLTVV.

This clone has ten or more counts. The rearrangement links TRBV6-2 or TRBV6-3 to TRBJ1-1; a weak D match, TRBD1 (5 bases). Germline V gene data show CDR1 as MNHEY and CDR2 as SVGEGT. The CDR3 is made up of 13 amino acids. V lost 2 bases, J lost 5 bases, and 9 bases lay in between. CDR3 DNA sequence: TGTGCCAGCAGTTACGGGGGAGGGACTGAAGCTTTCTTT. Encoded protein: CASSYGGGTEAFF.

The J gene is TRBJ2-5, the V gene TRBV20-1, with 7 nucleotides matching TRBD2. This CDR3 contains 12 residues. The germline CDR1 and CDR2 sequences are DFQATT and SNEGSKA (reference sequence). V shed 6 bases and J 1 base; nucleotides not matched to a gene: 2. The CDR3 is CSAAGVQETQYF. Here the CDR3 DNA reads TGCAGTGCGGCGGGGGTCCAAGAGACCCAGTACTTC.

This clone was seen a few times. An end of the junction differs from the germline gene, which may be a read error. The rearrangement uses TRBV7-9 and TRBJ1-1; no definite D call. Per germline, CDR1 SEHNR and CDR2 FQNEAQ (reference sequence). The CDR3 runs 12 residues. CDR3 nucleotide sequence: TGTGCCAGCAGCCGGGTGTACACCGAAGCTTTCTTT. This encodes CASSRVYTEAFF.

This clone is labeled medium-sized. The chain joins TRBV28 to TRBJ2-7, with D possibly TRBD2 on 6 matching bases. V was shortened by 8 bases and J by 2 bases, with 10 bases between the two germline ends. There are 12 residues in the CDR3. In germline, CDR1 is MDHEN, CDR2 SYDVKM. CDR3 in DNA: TGTGCCAGCGCGGGAACGACCTACGAGCAGTACTTC. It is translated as CASAGTTYEQYF.

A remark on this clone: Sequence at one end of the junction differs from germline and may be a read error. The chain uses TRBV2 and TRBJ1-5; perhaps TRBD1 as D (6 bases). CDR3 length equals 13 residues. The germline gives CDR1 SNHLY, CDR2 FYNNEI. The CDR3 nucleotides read TGTGCCAGCGGAAGACAGGTTAATCGGCCCCAACATTTT. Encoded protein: CASGRQVNRPQHF.

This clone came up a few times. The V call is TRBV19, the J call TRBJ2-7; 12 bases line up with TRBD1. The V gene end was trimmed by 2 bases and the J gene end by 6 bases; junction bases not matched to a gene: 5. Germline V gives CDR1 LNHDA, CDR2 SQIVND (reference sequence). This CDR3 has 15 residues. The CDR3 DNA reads TGTGCCAGTAGTATATCGGGGACAGGGGGCTTCGAGCAGTACTTC. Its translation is CASSISGTGGFEQYF.

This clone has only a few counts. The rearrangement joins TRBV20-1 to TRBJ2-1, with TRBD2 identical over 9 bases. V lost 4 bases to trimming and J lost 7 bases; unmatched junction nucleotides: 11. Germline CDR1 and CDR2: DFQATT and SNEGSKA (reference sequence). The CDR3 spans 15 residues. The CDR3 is CSATQGGGAWNEQFF. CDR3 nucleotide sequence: TGCAGTGCTACTCAAGGCGGGGGGGCCTGGAATGAGCAGTTCTTC.

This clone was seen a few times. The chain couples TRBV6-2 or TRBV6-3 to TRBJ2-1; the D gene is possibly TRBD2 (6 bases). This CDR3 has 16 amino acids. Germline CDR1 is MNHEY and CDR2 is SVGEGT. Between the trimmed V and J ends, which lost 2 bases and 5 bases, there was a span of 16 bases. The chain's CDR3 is CASSYKYRDSDNEQFF. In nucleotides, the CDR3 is TGTGCCAGCAGTTACAAATACCGGGACTCTGACAATGAGCAGTTCTTC.

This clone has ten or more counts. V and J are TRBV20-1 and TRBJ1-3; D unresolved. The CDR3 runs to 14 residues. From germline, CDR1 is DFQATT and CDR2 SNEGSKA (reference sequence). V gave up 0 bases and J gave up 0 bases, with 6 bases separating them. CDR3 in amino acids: CSAREPVSGNTIYF. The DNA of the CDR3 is TGCAGTGCTAGAGAGCCGGTCTCTGGAAACACCATATATTTT.

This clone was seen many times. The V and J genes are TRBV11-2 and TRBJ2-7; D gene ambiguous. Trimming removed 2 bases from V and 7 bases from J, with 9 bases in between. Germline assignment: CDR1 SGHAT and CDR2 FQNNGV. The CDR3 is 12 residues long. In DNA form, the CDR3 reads TGTGCCAGCAGCTTATCTCAAGGGGAGCAGTACTTC. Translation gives CASSLSQGEQYF.

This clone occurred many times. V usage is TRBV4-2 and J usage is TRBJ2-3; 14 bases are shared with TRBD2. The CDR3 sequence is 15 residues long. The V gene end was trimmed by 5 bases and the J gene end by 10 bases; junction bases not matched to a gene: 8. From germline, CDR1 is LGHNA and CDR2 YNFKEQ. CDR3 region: CASSRGLAGEWAQYF. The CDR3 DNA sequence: TGTGCCAGCAGCAGGGGACTAGCGGGAGAATGGGCGCAGTATTTT.

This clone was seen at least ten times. CDR3 sequence: CASGAGGPGELFF. CDR3 coding DNA: TGTGCCAGCGGCGCAGGGGGTCCCGGGGAGCTGTTTTTT. This sequence joins TRBV7-8 and TRBJ2-2; 7 bases fit TRBD1. Germline CDR1 reads SGHVS; CDR2 reads FQNEAQ. CDR3 size: 13 residues. With 8 bases clipped from V and 6 bases from J, the junction kept 6 bases outside the gene matches.

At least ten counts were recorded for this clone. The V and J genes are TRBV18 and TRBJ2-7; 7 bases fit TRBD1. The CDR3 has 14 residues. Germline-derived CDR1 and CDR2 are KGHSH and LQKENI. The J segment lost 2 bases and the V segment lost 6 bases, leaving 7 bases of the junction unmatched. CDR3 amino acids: CASSDLGQPYEQYF. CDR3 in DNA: TGTGCCAGCTCCGATCTGGGACAGCCCTACGAGCAGTACTTC.

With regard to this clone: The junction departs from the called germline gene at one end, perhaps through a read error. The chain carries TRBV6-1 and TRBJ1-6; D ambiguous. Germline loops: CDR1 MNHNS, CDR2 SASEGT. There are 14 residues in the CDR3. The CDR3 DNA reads TGTGCCAGCAGTGAAGGCCTGGCTGGGTCGACCCTCCATTTT. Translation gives CASSEGLAGSTLHF.

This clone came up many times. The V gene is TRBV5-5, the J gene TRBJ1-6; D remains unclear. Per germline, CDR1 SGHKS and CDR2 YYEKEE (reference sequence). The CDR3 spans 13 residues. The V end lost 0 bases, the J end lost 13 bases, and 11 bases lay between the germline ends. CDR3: CASSLAGREPLHF. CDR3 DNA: TGTGCCAGCAGCTTGGCCGGGAGAGAGCCCCTCCACTTT.

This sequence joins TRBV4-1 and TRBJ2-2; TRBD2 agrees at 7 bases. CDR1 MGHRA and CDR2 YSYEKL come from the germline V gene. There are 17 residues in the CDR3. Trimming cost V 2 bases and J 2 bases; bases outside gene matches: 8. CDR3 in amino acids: CASSQYLGGGNTGELFF. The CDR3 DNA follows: TGCGCCAGCAGCCAATACTTGGGCGGGGGAAACACCGGGGAGCTGTTTTTT.

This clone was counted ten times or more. The CDR3 DNA reads TGCGCCAGCAGCTTGGAGTCGGGGGATGAGCAGTTCTTC. It codes for CASSLESGDEQFF. The V call is TRBV5-1, the J call TRBJ2-1; weak D call: TRBD2 (6 bases). The V end was cut by 0 bases, the J end by 8 bases, with 9 bases between. CDR1 is SGHRS, CDR2 YFSETQ, per germline. The CDR3 runs to 13 residues.